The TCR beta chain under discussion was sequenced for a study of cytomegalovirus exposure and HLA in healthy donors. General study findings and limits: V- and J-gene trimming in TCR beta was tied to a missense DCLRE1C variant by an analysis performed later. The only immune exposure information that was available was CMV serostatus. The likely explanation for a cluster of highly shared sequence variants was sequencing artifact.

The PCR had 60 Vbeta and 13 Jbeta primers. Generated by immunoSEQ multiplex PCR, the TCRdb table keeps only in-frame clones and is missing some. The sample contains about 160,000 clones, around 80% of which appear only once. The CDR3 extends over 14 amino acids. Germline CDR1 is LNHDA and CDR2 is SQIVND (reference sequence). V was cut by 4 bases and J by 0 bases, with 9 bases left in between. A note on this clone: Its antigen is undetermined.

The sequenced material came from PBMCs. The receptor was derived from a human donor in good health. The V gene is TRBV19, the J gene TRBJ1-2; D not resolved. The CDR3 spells CASSTQAANYGYTF. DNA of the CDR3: TGTGCCAGTAGTACCCAGGCTGCTAACTATGGCTACACCTTC.